What follows describes a single T cell receptor (beta chain). Data came from immunoSEQ multiplex PCR; TCRdb stores just in-frame clones and leaves some out. The repertoire has 150,000 to 200,000 clones, 84% of them found once; the top ten carry less than 3%. These data belong to a study of blood T cell repertoires in COVID-19. Trimming shortened V by 7 bases and J by 4 bases, and 8 bases separated the two germline ends. From germline, CDR1 is MNHEY and CDR2 SVGAGI. The CDR3 spans 13 residues. The sequenced material came from peripheral blood. This clonotype was obtained from a woman of 80 years or more with COVID-19, enrolled during active disease. The chain joins TRBV6-5 to TRBJ1-6; the D is unclear. In DNA form, the CDR3 reads TGTGCCAGCACGCCAACTTATAATTCACCCCTCCACTTT. Translation: CASTPTYNSPLHF.